The following is a T cell receptor beta chain sequence with its context. This clone's antigen is unknown. Base qualities are not at hand, and no much larger clone is one base apart. This sample was included in a study of long-term antiretroviral therapy in people with HIV (dated by TCRdb to the early 2020s). Study-level background: The earliest samples were collected roughly a decade before the 2015 WHO recommendation for immediate ART, at a time when ART was usually postponed until CD4 counts fell. Test extractions of a monoclonal T-cell line alongside approximately 34 polyclonal samples showed no cross-contamination during QIAcube processing. Of the 30 to 35 participants with HIV, some 12 were female. A total of about 190 cryopreserved PBMC samples were contributed to the cohort by 30 adults with confirmed HIV infection, with samples collected serially over a mean of approximately six years (range 1-12). A retrospective serial study tested whether ART initiation and durable HIV suppression were associated with changes in peripheral blood TRB repertoire composition and diversity.

Points the paper makes about the study in general: HIV repertoires had narrower CDR3 length ranges than controls, and the network structure suggested an antigen-experienced repertoire that shifted only slightly toward naive after ART. Unsorted PBMC were profiled instead of sorted CD4+ and CD8+ T cells because pre-ART samples had limited cell numbers. Limited PBMC availability meant only the TCR beta chain was sequenced, without alpha chain pairing. Starting ART was linked to a significant rise in TRB diversity, yet even after long-term ART the diversity remained significantly lower than in transplant donor controls. The samples span the years 2004 to 2017, and the ART regimens used may be less effective than current regimens. Inferences about post-ART repertoire changes are limited because no data were available on ART adherence, viral resistance or therapy changes. Expanded TRB clones identified before ART initiation dominated the repertoire at all time points, although this dominance fluctuated and declined in many PLHIV after ART.

To be included, a participant needed at least one PBMC sample from before ART initiation plus at least two post-ART samples. Every participant with HIV received treatment in the United States of America. Cryopreserved samples of 1-10 million PBMC were thawed and washed before DNA extraction. At the time of the earliest PBMC sample, participants with HIV were aged between roughly 20 and 54 years. PBMC samples from each participant spanned 1-4 timepoints before ART initiation and 2-8 timepoints after ART initiation, with a median of 7 samples. For every participant, serial HIV viral load, CD4+ T-cell count, ART history and demographic data were obtained. A Qiagen kit on a QIAcube was used to extract genomic DNA from unsorted PBMC, with samples processed in batches of 12. The immunoSEQ hsTCRB v3.0 assay was used at survey level resolution for TRB variable region sequencing. A depth of roughly 35,000-55,000 T-cell genomes per sample was targeted for TRB sequencing. TRB libraries were pooled and sequenced on an Illumina MiSeq using a v3 150-cycle kit. Regarding the original processing steps: Repertoire analysis ran in R within a reproducible Nextflow workflow covering QC, data transformation and analysis. LymphoSeq2, an R package for exploring AIRR-Seq data, was used to implement custom analyses. A few samples that yielded fewer than 5000 total TRB sequences were excluded, so that fewer than 250 HIV repertoires were analyzed. Of the roughly 190 retained HIV repertoires, almost 60 were collected before and approximately 130 after ART initiation. Each repertoire was downsampled to 5000 TRB nucleotide sequences, and summary statistics were averaged across 100 downsampling iterations. Only TRB sequences with CDR3 regions of at least seven amino acids were retained for analysis. Diversity was measured with a Shannon entropy-derived clonality score and the Gini coefficient. In repertoire networks, the top 5000 CDR3 amino acid sequences were linked whenever an edit distance of one separated two sequences. GLIPH2 predicted antigen specificity groups and MHC restriction for TRB CDR3 amino acid sequences. Known CMV, EBV, HIV or tissue antigen associations were flagged by matching CDR3 amino acid sequences against VDJdb and McPAS-TCR. Pre-ART, post-ART and control groups were compared with Wilcoxon signed-rank tests and Holm-Bonferroni correction. As stored in TCRdb, this immuneACCESS dataset retains in-frame rearrangements with V and J assigned. A fraction of the clones does not appear; measured against another copy, unresolved V genes explain less than half of the discrepancy, and the remainder lacks a known reason. For V, J and clone size, that table is used; D and trimming come from the DNA. The table for this sample lists roughly 12,000 clones; nearly 85% of them were counted only once. 15% to 20% of the sample comes from the top ten.

CDR1 LNHDA and CDR2 SQIVND were looked up in the germline V gene (reference sequence). V is cut by 7 bases and J by 7 bases, and the space between the germline ends is 10 bases. The CDR3, cysteine through phenylalanine, is 11 amino acids long. The kept DNA is CDR3 alone, 33 bases in frame from the first base. The sequence was collected from a man between 35 and 55 years old with HIV. The chain was built from TRBV19 and TRBJ1-1, with the D gene not clear enough to name. This sample comprised unsorted PBMCs, obtained 3.4 years after starting antiretroviral therapy. The encoded CDR3 is CASTLGYEAFF. The nucleotide sequence is TGTGCCAGTACCTTGGGGTATGAAGCTTTCTTT.